The rows below give T cell receptor beta chains drawn from one sample of a study of regulatory T cells in long-lasting Graves disease. TCRdb recomputed calls from the multiplex PCR reads with MiXCR, one row per CDR3 protein. The sample contains 580,000 or so distinct CDR3 sequences, 15% to 20% of which appear only once. The same data also went into a second study, on T cells in Graves' hyperthyroidism and ophthalmopathy.

The specimen was peripheral blood mononuclear cells (PBMCs), collected at new diagnosis, from a patient treated with antithyroid drugs. The receptors stem from a man younger than 30 with Graves disease. Each CDR3 is given with its conserved first and last residue. Each record gives: V gene, D gene, J gene, clone size, CDR3 protein, CDR3 DNA. D genes are given only for firm matches. For some rows the clone size is stated as once, few or many, or as a class when expanded; others skip it.

V: TRBV6-1; D: .; J: TRBJ2-1; size: few; CDR3: CASSERIEPWSSNEQFF; DNA: TGTGCCAGCAGTGAAAGAATCGAACCTTGGAGCTCCAATGAGCAGTTCTTC
V: TRBV14; D: TRBD2; J: TRBJ2-7; size: .; CDR3: CASNPSGRIYEQYF; DNA: TGTGCCAGCAACCCTAGCGGGAGAATTTACGAGCAGTACTTC
V: TRBV6-5; D: .; J: TRBJ2-7; size: many; CDR3: CASSYPAGAYEQYF; DNA: TGTGCCAGCAGTTACCCGGCTGGAGCCTACGAGCAGTACTTC
V: TRBV10-3; D: TRBD2; J: TRBJ2-1; size: few; CDR3: CAISFGGRTRDEQFF; DNA: TGTGCCATCAGCTTCGGGGGGAGGACCAGGGATGAGCAGTTCTTC
V: TRBV28; D: TRBD1; J: TRBJ2-7; size: .; CDR3: CASRIPGQGSYEQYF; DNA: TGTGCCAGCAGAATTCCGGGACAGGGATCCTACGAGCAGTACTTC
V: TRBV4-1; D: .; J: TRBJ2-7; size: .; CDR3: CASSPSGDYEQYF; DNA: TGCGCCAGCAGCCCGAGCGGAGACTACGAGCAGTACTTC
V: TRBV7-3; D: .; J: TRBJ2-1; size: many; CDR3: CASSNTTGYNEQFF; DNA: TGTGCCAGCAGCAACACTACTGGCTACAATGAGCAGTTCTTC
V: TRBV18; D: .; J: TRBJ1-2; size: .; CDR3: CASSPGTNYSYTF; DNA: TGTGCCAGCTCGCCCGGGACCAACTATAGCTACACCTTC
V: TRBV11-2; D: .; J: TRBJ2-7; size: many; CDR3: CASSLVGITYEQYF; DNA: TGTGCCAGCAGCTTAGTAGGGATCACCTACGAGCAGTACTTC
V: TRBV5-6; D: .; J: TRBJ1-2; size: few; CDR3: CASSFYRYGYTF; DNA: TGTGCCAGCAGCTTCTACCGCTATGGCTACACCTTC
V: TRBV12-3/TRBV12-4; D: .; J: TRBJ2-3; size: many; CDR3: CASSFQGSYGTDTQYF; DNA: TGTGCCAGCAGTTTTCAAGGGTCTTATGGTACAGATACGCAGTATTTT
V: TRBV29-1; D: TRBD1; J: TRBJ2-7; size: .; CDR3: CSVGQGAIYEQYF; DNA: TGCAGCGTTGGACAGGGGGCGATTTACGAGCAGTACTTC
V: TRBV12-3/TRBV12-4; D: TRBD2; J: TRBJ2-1; size: many; CDR3: CASSLTGGSIYNEQFF; DNA: TGTGCCAGCAGTTTAACGGGAGGCAGTATCTACAATGAGCAGTTCTTC
V: TRBV7-9; D: .; J: TRBJ1-5; size: .; CDR3: CASSTSSVERGNQPQRF; DNA: TGTGCCAGCAGCACTAGTAGTGTCGAGAGAGGCAATCAGCCCCAGCGTTTT
V: TRBV7-9; D: .; J: TRBJ2-5; size: few; CDR3: CASGLLRAGRETQYF; DNA: TGTGCCAGCGGCTTACTTCGCGCGGGCAGAGAGACCCAGTACTTC
V: TRBV6-2/TRBV6-3; D: .; J: TRBJ2-3; size: many; CDR3: CASSSSFREISTDTQYF; DNA: TGTGCCAGCAGTTCCTCCTTCCGGGAGATCAGCACAGATACGCAGTATTTT
V: TRBV6-1; D: .; J: TRBJ2-7; size: .; CDR3: CASKREEGSYEQYF; DNA: TGTGCCAGCAAGAGGGAGGAGGGTTCCTACGAGCAGTACTTC
V: TRBV7-2; D: TRBD2; J: TRBJ2-2; size: .; CDR3: CASSWTSGRAIGELFF; DNA: TGTGCCAGCAGCTGGACTAGCGGGAGGGCCATCGGGGAGCTGTTTTTT
V: TRBV19; D: .; J: TRBJ1-1; size: .; CDR3: CASTGEAGNTEAFF; DNA: TGTGCCAGTACGGGGGAGGCCGGGAACACTGAAGCTTTCTTT
V: TRBV10-3; D: .; J: TRBJ2-7; size: .; CDR3: CAISGGTPSYEQYF; DNA: TGTGCCATCAGTGGGGGGACACCTAGTTACGAGCAGTACTTC
V: TRBV28; D: TRBD1; J: TRBJ2-7; size: many; CDR3: CASSTRDRGLGQYF; DNA: TGTGCCAGCAGTACTAGGGACAGGGGGCTGGGGCAGTACTTC
V: TRBV27; D: TRBD1; J: TRBJ1-1; size: .; CDR3: CASRQGAPTEAFF; DNA: TGTGCCAGCAGGCAGGGGGCACCAACTGAAGCTTTCTTT
V: TRBV29-1; D: TRBD2; J: TRBJ2-7; size: .; CDR3: CSVVIAGVYEQYF; DNA: TGCAGCGTTGTTATAGCGGGCGTATACGAGCAGTACTTC
V: TRBV12-3/TRBV12-4; D: TRBD2; J: TRBJ2-3; size: .; CDR3: CASRPGTSGYTDTQYF; DNA: TGTGCCAGCAGGCCCGGGACTAGCGGGTACACAGATACGCAGTATTTT
V: TRBV30; D: .; J: TRBJ1-3; size: .; CDR3: CAWSVWTAAGNTIYF; DNA: TGTGCCTGGAGTGTTTGGACAGCCGCTGGAAACACCATATATTTT
V: TRBV6-5; D: .; J: TRBJ1-1; size: many; CDR3: CASSYSPGVNTEAFF; DNA: TGTGCCAGCAGTTACTCTCCGGGGGTGAACACTGAAGCTTTCTTT
V: TRBV27; D: .; J: TRBJ2-7; size: .; CDR3: CASSSGTSLLNGYEQYF; DNA: TGTGCCAGCAGTTCGGGCACTAGTCTCCTAAATGGCTACGAGCAGTACTTC
V: TRBV5-1; D: TRBD1; J: TRBJ1-3; size: many; CDR3: CASSPGTGGNTIYF; DNA: TGCGCCAGCAGCCCTGGGACAGGCGGAAACACCATATATTTT
V: TRBV3-1; D: .; J: TRBJ1-1; size: many; CDR3: CASNPGRHTEAFF; DNA: TGTGCCAGCAACCCCGGGCGCCACACTGAAGCTTTCTTT
V: TRBV5-1; D: TRBD1; J: TRBJ1-1; size: few; CDR3: CASSPGQGSEAFF; DNA: TGCGCCAGCAGCCCCGGACAGGGGTCTGAAGCTTTCTTT
V: TRBV10-1; D: TRBD2; J: TRBJ2-1; size: .; CDR3: CASSGVAGYNEQFF; DNA: TGCGCCAGCAGTGGGGTAGCGGGCTACAATGAGCAGTTCTTC
V: TRBV10-2; D: .; J: TRBJ1-1; size: .; CDR3: CASGGPMNTEAFF; DNA: TGCGCCAGCGGGGGCCCCATGAACACTGAAGCTTTCTTT
V: TRBV6-2/TRBV6-3; D: .; J: TRBJ2-7; size: few; CDR3: CASRGPGEQYF; DNA: TGTGCCAGCCGGGGGCCGGGGGAGCAGTACTTC
V: TRBV27; D: TRBD1; J: TRBJ1-1; size: many; CDR3: CASSLQGGGEAFF; DNA: TGTGCCAGCAGTTTACAGGGGGGGGGTGAAGCTTTCTTT
V: TRBV11-2; D: TRBD2; J: TRBJ2-5; size: many; CDR3: CASSLGFGEGIQYF; DNA: TGTGCCAGCAGCTTAGGTTTCGGGGAGGGGATCCAGTACTTC
V: TRBV6-1; D: TRBD1; J: TRBJ2-5; size: .; CDR3: CASVRGQGALMGGETQYF; DNA: TGTGCCAGCGTGCGGGGACAGGGGGCTTTAATGGGTGGGGAGACCCAGTACTTC
V: TRBV12-5; D: TRBD1; J: TRBJ2-1; size: many; CDR3: CASGPDGTVAYNEQFF; DNA: TGTGCTAGTGGTCCGGATGGGACAGTGGCCTACAATGAGCAGTTCTTC
V: TRBV19; D: .; J: TRBJ1-1; size: many; CDR3: CASSIAVTNTEAFF; DNA: TGTGCCAGTAGTATTGCAGTTACGAACACTGAAGCTTTCTTT
V: TRBV15; D: TRBD1; J: TRBJ2-1; size: few; CDR3: CATSRTPGQGTYNEQFF; DNA: TGTGCCACCAGCAGGACCCCGGGACAGGGAACCTACAATGAGCAGTTCTTC
V: TRBV10-3; D: TRBD2; J: TRBJ2-2; size: few; CDR3: CAISEWASGNTGELFF; DNA: TGTGCCATCAGTGAGTGGGCTAGCGGGAACACCGGGGAGCTGTTTTTT
V: TRBV28; D: .; J: TRBJ1-2; size: many; CDR3: CASSFGGQNYGYTF; DNA: TGTGCCAGCAGTTTCGGTGGGCAGAACTATGGCTACACCTTC
V: TRBV20-1; D: .; J: TRBJ2-1; size: .; CDR3: CSASGGPQFF; DNA: TGCAGTGCGAGTGGAGGACCCCAGTTCTTC